This passage covers 24 T cell receptor beta chains from one sample sequenced in a study of graft-versus-host responses after intestinal transplantation. TCRdb's copy holds only in-frame clones and misses some; the assay was immunoSEQ multiplex PCR. The table lists some 86,000 clones, roughly nine tenths of them singletons. Their specific antigens are unknown. Sequenced here: unstimulated CD4+ T cells sorted from spleen or lymph node cells, sampled before intestinal transplant. All receptors derive from a human donor who received an intestinal transplant.

This chain links TRBV2 with TRBJ2-5, with D possibly being TRBD2 (5 bases). Germline CDR1 is SNHLY and CDR2 is FYNNEI. This CDR3 comprises 13 residues. Trimming removed 9 bases from V and 1 base from J, with 12 bases in between. DNA of the CDR3: TGTGCCAGTATCAGAGGGATCCAAGAGACCCAGTACTTC. It translates to CASIRGIQETQYF.

The CDR3 here is CASSSSGTPGVYEQYF. CDR3 DNA sequence: TGTGCCAGTAGTTCGTCCGGGACCCCAGGGGTCTACGAGCAGTACTTC. This sequence joins TRBV19 and TRBJ2-7; possibly TRBD1 for D (6 bases). V was pared by 5 bases and J by 3 bases, with 20 bases between. Germline CDR1 is LNHDA and CDR2 is SQIVND (reference sequence). CDR3 size: 16 residues. The variable domain in full, with the rest retrieved from reference TRBV19 and TRBJ2-7, is DGGITQSPKYLFRKEGQNVTLSCEQNLNHDAMYWYRQDPGQGLRLIYYSQIVNDFQKGDIAEGYSVSREKKESFPLTVTSAQKNPTAFYLCASSSSGTPGVYEQYFGPGTRLTVT.

V gene TRBV11-2 combines with J gene TRBJ1-2, with TRBD1 matching over 7 bases. Trimming at V came to 8 bases and at J to 3 bases, leaving 0 bases not matched to a gene. Germline V CDR1 and CDR2: SGHAT, FQNNGV. CDR3 length: 11 residues. CDR3 amino acids: CASGQDYGYTF. The CDR3 region has the DNA TGTGCCAGCGGACAGGACTATGGCTACACCTTC.

This sequence joins TRBV7-2 and TRBJ2-7; D uncertain. Germline CDR1 is SGHTA and CDR2 is FQGNSA. The V gene lost 0 bases and the J gene lost 3 bases, with 15 bases spanning the gap. This CDR3 region has 16 residues. CDR3 bases: TGTGCCAGCAGCTTAGCGGCCAGTTCGATGCTCTACGAGCAGTACTTC. Its protein is CASSLAASSMLYEQYF.

The chain has TRBV7-9 and TRBJ2-7, with no clear D. Trimming shortened V by 6 bases and J by 3 bases, and 6 bases separated the two germline ends. The germline gives CDR1 SEHNR, CDR2 FQNEAQ (reference sequence). The length of the CDR3 is 11 residues. CDR3 sequence (DNA): TGTGCCAGCAGTCCAATCTACGAGCAGTACTTC. Its protein is CASSPIYEQYF.

The V and J genes are TRBV5-1 and TRBJ2-3; D possibly corresponds to TRBD2 (6 bases). The CDR3 covers 16 residues. Between the trimmed V and J ends, which lost 5 bases and 0 bases, there was a span of 16 bases. CDR1 and CDR2 from the germline V gene are SGHRS and YFSETQ. In DNA, the CDR3 is TGCGCCAGCAGTGCGGGGTTGACAAGGAGCACAGATACGCAGTATTTT. Translated, it gives CASSAGLTRSTDTQYF.

The chain uses TRBV5-1 and TRBJ2-7; TRBD2 matches 7 bases. Germline lookup yields CDR1 SGHRS and CDR2 YFSETQ. The CDR3 covers 15 residues. After removal of 6 bases from V and 0 bases from J, the junction contained 9 bases not matched to a gene. This CDR3 is CASTRGGGLSYEQYF. CDR3 DNA: TGCGCCAGCACCCGTGGGGGGGGACTCTCCTACGAGCAGTACTTC.

This clone was observed once. The chain combines TRBV29-1 with TRBJ1-1; TRBD1 agrees at 7 bases. Looked up from germline, CDR1 is SQVTM and CDR2 is ANQGSEA. This CDR3 has 12 amino acids. Trimming at V came to 7 bases and at J to 6 bases, leaving 8 bases not matched to a gene. The DNA for the CDR3 is TGCAGCGCCCGACAGGGTGGGGCTGAAGCTTTCTTT. This sequence encodes CSARQGGAEAFF.

The gene calls are TRBV15 and TRBJ2-3; tentatively, D is TRBD2 (6 bases). V lost 3 bases and J 0 bases, leaving 13 bases between the germline ends. Germline CDR1 is LNHNV and CDR2 is YYDKDF (reference sequence). The CDR3 spans 16 residues. CDR3 amino acids: CATSRNPGTSTDTQYF. CDR3 DNA: TGTGCCACCAGCAGGAACCCCGGGACTAGCACAGATACGCAGTATTTT. The full variable domain, completed using reference TRBV15 and TRBJ2-3, is DAMVIQNPRYQVTQFGKPVTLSCSQTLNHNVMYWYQQKSSQAPKLLFHYYDKDFNNEADTPDNFQSRRPNTSFCFLDIRSPGLGDTAMYLCATSRNPGTSTDTQYFGPGTRLTVL.

The CDR3: CASSQDGGTTSTDTQYF. CDR3 DNA sequence: TGCGCCAGCAGCCAAGATGGTGGGACTACCAGCACAGATACGCAGTATTTT. The gene calls are TRBV4-3 and TRBJ2-3; 7 bases fit TRBD2. Germline assignment: CDR1 LGHNA and CDR2 YSLEER. V was clipped by 0 bases and J by 0 bases; unmatched bases: 6. The CDR3 runs 17 residues.

This chain links TRBV5-1 with TRBJ2-7; 11 bases are a match to TRBD2. This CDR3 region has 18 residues. V was pared by 0 bases and J by 0 bases, with 8 bases of the junction left unmatched. Per germline, CDR1 SGHRS and CDR2 YFSETQ. Here the CDR3 reads CASSLASSGGKYSYEQYF. The CDR3 coding sequence is TGCGCCAGCAGCTTGGCGTCTAGCGGGGGGAAATACTCCTACGAGCAGTACTTC.

The sample holds a few counts of this clone. This chain joins TRBV7-2 and TRBJ2-3; 7 bases agree with TRBD1. J gave up 2 bases and V 1 base, and 3 bases lay outside the gene matches. The CDR3 spans 15 residues. Germline V gives CDR1 SGHTA, CDR2 FQGNSA. Written as DNA, the CDR3 is TGTGCCAGCAGCTTAGTGGGGACAGACACAGATACGCAGTATTTT. Its translation: CASSLVGTDTDTQYF.

The rearrangement uses TRBV7-2 and TRBJ1-1; D remains ambiguous. CDR3 size: 14 residues. V lost 5 bases and J lost 3, with 13 bases in between. CDR1 SGHTA and CDR2 FQGNSA come from the germline V gene. In DNA, the CDR3 is TGTGCCAGCAGCCCGATACAGCTGGACACTGAAGCTTTCTTT. It codes for CASSPIQLDTEAFF.

This clone was seen a handful of times. The V and J genes are TRBV10-2 and TRBJ1-1; D remains ambiguous. The V end lost 2 bases, the J end lost 6 bases, and 7 bases lay between the germline ends. This CDR3 has 12 amino acids. CDR1 is WSHSY, CDR2 SAAADI, per germline. CDR3 nucleotides: TGCGCCAGCAGTGAGAGAGGATCTGAAGCTTTCTTT. Translation: CASSERGSEAFF.

The chain employs TRBV7-8 and TRBJ1-6; 8 bases are shared with TRBD1. The CDR3 loop spans 15 amino acids. The V and J ends lost 6 bases and 7 bases, in that order; junction bases with no gene match: 8. Per germline, CDR1 SGHVS and CDR2 FQNEAQ. The CDR3 is CASRPGQGENSPLHF. DNA of the CDR3: TGTGCCAGCAGGCCCGGACAGGGTGAAAATTCACCCCTCCACTTT.

The chain links TRBV5-1 to TRBJ1-1, with 12 bases that match TRBD1. V lost 4 bases, J lost 6 bases, and 7 bases stayed unmatched. The germline V gene has CDR1 SGHRS and CDR2 YFSETQ. The length of the CDR3 is 15 residues. CDR3 region: CASSPRDRGPPEAFF. The DNA for the CDR3 is TGCGCCAGCAGCCCCCGGGACAGGGGGCCCCCTGAAGCTTTCTTT. Based on the CDR3 plus reference TRBV5-1 and TRBJ1-1, the full variable domain is KAGVTQTPRYLIKTRGQQVTLSCSPISGHRSVSWYQQTPGQGLQFLFEYFSETQRNKGNFPGRFSGRQFSNSRSEMNVSTLELGDSALYLCASSPRDRGPPEAFFGQGTRLTVV.

V gene TRBV18 combines with J gene TRBJ1-2; 7 bases fit TRBD1. Germline V gene data show CDR1 as KGHSH and CDR2 as LQKENI. This CDR3 region has 16 residues. V lost 1 base and J lost 3; bases outside the gene matches: 8. CDR3 protein: CASSPRGTASYYGYTF. DNA of the CDR3: TGTGCCAGCTCACCACGCGGGACAGCCAGTTACTATGGCTACACCTTC. Full variable domain (remainder filled in from reference TRBV18 and TRBJ1-2): NAGVMQNPRHLVRRRGQEARLRCSPMKGHSHVYWYRQLPEEGLKFMVYLQKENIIDESGMPKERFSAEFPKEGPSILRIQQVVRGDSAAYFCASSPRGTASYYGYTFGSGTRLTVV.

The V call is TRBV4-3, the J call TRBJ2-1, with D perhaps matching TRBD2 (5 bases). Germline V gives CDR1 LGHNA, CDR2 YSLEER. The V and J ends lost 2 bases and 0 bases respectively, with 14 bases between them. This CDR3 comprises 17 residues. This CDR3 reads CASSQSNSAYSYNEQFF. CDR3 nucleotides: TGCGCCAGCAGCCAATCCAATAGCGCATACTCCTACAATGAGCAGTTCTTC.

The chain employs TRBV12-5 and TRBJ1-5, with 8 bases lining up with TRBD1. The V gene's germline CDR1 is LGHNT and CDR2 FRNRAP. The trim removed 5 bases at V and 2 bases at J, leaving 11 bases unmatched. The CDR3 is 17 amino acids. The CDR3 bases are TGTGCTAGTGGTCTCCACGTGACAGGGGCGGGCAATCAGCCCCAGCATTTT. Translating gives CASGLHVTGAGNQPQHF.

This chain joins TRBV4-2 and TRBJ1-6, with D unclear. This CDR3 is 14 amino acids long. The germline V and J ends were trimmed by 2 bases and 13 bases, with 15 bases remaining between them. Germline loops: CDR1 LGHNA, CDR2 YNFKEQ. This CDR3 reads CASSQSGRTGPLHF. The CDR3 coding sequence is TGTGCCAGCAGCCAATCGGGAAGGACTGGGCCCCTCCACTTT.

The genes are TRBV30 and TRBJ2-7; 9 bases are a match to TRBD1. Germline V gives CDR1 GTSNPN, CDR2 SVGIG (reference sequence). V shed 4 bases, J shed 3 bases, and the junction held 7 bases outside the gene matches. The CDR3 has 14 amino acids. The CDR3 bases are TGTGCCTGGAACCGGGACAGGGTAAACTACGAGCAGTACTTC. This translates into CAWNRDRVNYEQYF. Looking up the rest from reference TRBV30 and TRBJ2-7 gives the full variable domain: SQTIHQWPATLVQPVGSPLSLECTVEGTSNPNLYWYRQAAGRGLQLLFYSVGIGQISSEVPQNLSASRPQDRQFILSSKKLLLSDSGFYLCAWNRDRVNYEQYFGPGTRLTVT.

The genes are TRBV6-5 and TRBJ1-1; D might be TRBD1 (6 bases). Germline V gene lookup returns CDR1 MNHEY and CDR2 SVGAGI. Trimming stripped 6 bases from V and 0 bases from J, with 14 bases between. The CDR3 is made up of 15 amino acids. CDR3 in DNA: TGTGCCAGCAGCCACGGGGGGGCTGTGAACACTGAAGCTTTCTTT. This translates into CASSHGGAVNTEAFF.

This clone was counted a single time. This rearrangement joins TRBV5-6 to TRBJ2-3; D unresolved. The germline CDR1 and CDR2 sequences are SGHDT and YYEEEE. The CDR3 contains 15 residues. The V gene lost 0 bases and the J gene lost 0 bases, with 8 bases spanning the gap. CDR3 coding DNA: TGTGCCAGCAGCTTGGTACAGTCTAGCACAGATACGCAGTATTTT. It encodes CASSLVQSSTDTQYF.

V is TRBV30 and J is TRBJ1-1; D unclear. The CDR3 runs to 13 residues. V lost 2 bases to trimming and J lost 10 bases, with 17 bases between them. Looked up from germline, CDR1 is GTSNPN and CDR2 is SVGIG (reference sequence). The chain's CDR3 is CAWSNSQMVGAFF. CDR3 coding DNA: TGTGCCTGGAGTAACAGTCAAATGGTGGGAGCTTTCTTT.